These T cell receptor beta chains were read from a single sample in a study of T cell repertoires in cytomegalovirus infection. TCRdb used MiXCR to reprocess the reads, holding one entry per CDR3 protein. The data hold roughly 150,000 distinct CDR3 sequences, with roughly a quarter observed a single time. The sequenced sample was PBMCs. These receptors all come from a human donor in good health (CMV status not recorded). Some clones in this sample may be carry-over from other donors' samples. The CDR3 runs from the conserved cysteine through the conserved F or W. The D gene is left open where the match is weak. Where a row states a size, it is once, few, many or the class of an expanded clone; other rows omit it.

abundance: many
v_gene: TRBV7-6
d_gene: TRBD1
j_gene: TRBJ1-2
len: 16
CDR3aa: CASSLSPGTGIGGYTF
CDR3nt: TGTGCCAGCAGCTTAAGTCCCGGGACAGGGATTGGTGGCTACACCTTC

abundance: few
v_gene: TRBV14
d_gene: TRBD2
j_gene: TRBJ2-1
len: 14
CDR3aa: CASSQDLAGEIEFF
CDR3nt: TGTGCCAGCAGCCAAGATCTAGCGGGAGAAATCGAGTTCTTC

abundance: many
v_gene: TRBV7-6
d_gene: -
j_gene: TRBJ2-6
len: 18
CDR3aa: CASSLVTTGTSGANVLTF
CDR3nt: TGTGCCAGCAGCTTAGTTACAACAGGAACCTCTGGGGCCAACGTCCTGACTTTC

abundance: medium-sized
v_gene: TRBV7-2
d_gene: -
j_gene: TRBJ1-5
len: 15
CDR3aa: CASSPSWGTNQPQHF
CDR3nt: TGTGCCAGCAGCCCGTCGTGGGGTACAAATCAGCCCCAGCATTTT

abundance: few
v_gene: TRBV7-2
d_gene: TRBD2
j_gene: TRBJ2-1
len: 13
CDR3aa: CASSESGSTQQFF
CDR3nt: TGTGCCAGCAGCGAGAGCGGGAGTACGCAGCAGTTCTTC

abundance: -
v_gene: TRBV27
d_gene: -
j_gene: TRBJ2-7
len: 14
CDR3aa: CASSPLGDTYEQYF
CDR3nt: TGTGCCAGCAGTCCCCTGGGGGATACCTACGAGCAGTACTTC

abundance: many
v_gene: TRBV12-3/TRBV12-4
d_gene: TRBD1
j_gene: TRBJ2-2
len: 15
CDR3aa: CASSLGTGHSGELFF
CDR3nt: TGTGCCAGCAGTTTAGGGACAGGGCATTCCGGGGAGCTGTTTTTT

abundance: -
v_gene: TRBV2
d_gene: -
j_gene: TRBJ2-6
len: 10
CDR3aa: CASSETHLTF
CDR3nt: TGTGCCAGCAGTGAAACGCACCTGACTTTC

abundance: many
v_gene: TRBV7-2
d_gene: TRBD1
j_gene: TRBJ1-1
len: 14
CDR3aa: CASSTGTGNTEAFF
CDR3nt: TGTGCCAGCAGCACCGGGACAGGGAACACTGAAGCTTTCTTT

abundance: few
v_gene: TRBV5-4
d_gene: -
j_gene: TRBJ1-2
len: 14
CDR3aa: CASSFVGSNYGYTF
CDR3nt: TGTGCCAGCAGCTTTGTCGGGTCCAACTATGGCTACACCTTC

abundance: once
v_gene: TRBV14
d_gene: TRBD2
j_gene: TRBJ2-7
len: 15
CDR3aa: CASSQEASGTYEQYF
CDR3nt: TGTGCCAGCAGCCAAGAGGCTAGCGGCACCTACGAGCAGTACTTC

abundance: -
v_gene: TRBV19
d_gene: -
j_gene: TRBJ1-1
len: 14
CDR3aa: CASSIRETNTEAFF
CDR3nt: TGTGCCAGTAGTATAAGGGAAACGAACACTGAAGCTTTCTTT

abundance: -
v_gene: TRBV19
d_gene: -
j_gene: TRBJ1-2
len: 11
CDR3aa: CASGRNYGYTF
CDR3nt: TGTGCCAGCGGACGGAACTATGGCTACACCTTC

abundance: few
v_gene: TRBV4-3
d_gene: -
j_gene: TRBJ2-7
len: 14
CDR3aa: CASSQDWGTYEQYF
CDR3nt: TGCGCCAGCAGCCAAGATTGGGGAACCTACGAGCAGTACTTC

abundance: -
v_gene: TRBV19
d_gene: TRBD1
j_gene: TRBJ1-5
len: 16
CDR3aa: CASSIGRGPSNQPQHF
CDR3nt: TGTGCCAGTAGTATAGGGAGGGGGCCAAGCAATCAGCCCCAGCATTTT

abundance: few
v_gene: TRBV12-3/TRBV12-4
d_gene: TRBD1
j_gene: TRBJ2-7
len: 13
CDR3aa: CASSLRDRAEQYF
CDR3nt: TGTGCCAGCAGTCTCCGGGACAGGGCCGAGCAGTACTTC

abundance: few
v_gene: TRBV28
d_gene: -
j_gene: TRBJ2-3
len: 14
CDR3aa: CASSLLPGTDTQYF
CDR3nt: TGTGCCAGCAGTTTGTTGCCCGGCACAGATACGCAGTATTTT

abundance: -
v_gene: TRBV27
d_gene: TRBD1
j_gene: TRBJ2-7
len: 13
CDR3aa: CASSLRQGYEQYF
CDR3nt: TGTGCCAGCAGTTTGAGACAGGGCTACGAGCAGTACTTC

abundance: -
v_gene: TRBV24-1
d_gene: -
j_gene: TRBJ2-3
len: 16
CDR3aa: CATSEGTQQFTDTQYF
CDR3nt: TGTGCCACCAGTGAAGGGACTCAACAGTTCACAGATACGCAGTATTTT

abundance: few
v_gene: TRBV6-2/TRBV6-3
d_gene: TRBD1
j_gene: TRBJ1-2
len: 14
CDR3aa: CASRGTASPRGYTF
CDR3nt: TGTGCCTCCCGAGGGACAGCATCACCACGTGGCTACACCTTC

abundance: -
v_gene: TRBV5-1
d_gene: TRBD2
j_gene: TRBJ2-1
len: 15
CDR3aa: CASRISGETYNEQFF
CDR3nt: TGCGCCAGCAGAATAAGCGGGGAGACCTACAATGAGCAGTTCTTC

abundance: once
v_gene: TRBV20-1
d_gene: TRBD1
j_gene: TRBJ2-7
len: 14
CDR3aa: CSATGDRGPYEQYF
CDR3nt: TGCAGTGCCACCGGGGACAGGGGTCCCTACGAGCAGTACTTC

abundance: many
v_gene: TRBV20-1
d_gene: TRBD1
j_gene: TRBJ1-5
len: 14
CDR3aa: CSAEQGHSNQPQHF
CDR3nt: TGCAGTGCAGAACAGGGGCATAGCAATCAGCCCCAGCATTTT